A selection of T cell receptor beta chains follows, all from one sample in a study of memory CD4+ T cells and cytomegalovirus serostatus. Profiling relied on immunoSEQ multiplex PCR, and the TCRdb table lists in-frame clones only, not all of them. The sample lists about 52,000 clones; around four fifths were seen once. What was sequenced was memory CD4+ T cells from blood. These receptors were obtained from an adult in good health and CMV-seropositive. Both conserved end residues are part of each CDR3. D genes are given only for firm matches. Where a row states a size, it is once, few, many or the class of an expanded clone; other rows omit it.

TRBJ2-3	NA	TRBV2	once	TGTGCCAGCAGCACTAACGGAGCTTCTAGCACAGATACGCAGTATTTT	CASSTNGASSTDTQYF
TRBJ2-2	NA	TRBV19	NA	TGTGCCAGTAGTTCTCTCCTACTAGGGAACACCGGGGAGCTGTTTTTT	CASSSLLLGNTGELFF
TRBJ1-6	NA	TRBV6-6	NA	TGTGCCAGCAGACGAACTTTGAGGTCCTATAATTCACCCCTCCACTTT	CASRRTLRSYNSPLHF
TRBJ2-7	TRBD2	TRBV10-3	NA	TGTGCCATCAGTGAGTTGGTGGGTCTAGCGGGAGTCGGCGAGCAGTACTTC	CAISELVGLAGVGEQYF
TRBJ1-1	NA	TRBV2	few	TGTGCCAGCAGTGAAATGGCCTCAAACACTGAAGCTTTCTTT	CASSEMASNTEAFF
TRBJ1-6	TRBD1	TRBV10-1	NA	TGCGCCAGCATCCGACGGGACAGGGGCAGCTCCTATAATTCACCCCTCCACTTT	CASIRRDRGSSYNSPLHF
TRBJ1-1	TRBD1	TRBV19	NA	TGTGCCAGTAGTTTACGACAGGGCACTGAAGCTTTCTTT	CASSLRQGTEAFF
TRBJ1-2	NA	TRBV11-2	NA	TGTGCCAGCAGCTTAGGGCTGAACTATGGCTACACCTTC	CASSLGLNYGYTF
TRBJ2-5	NA	TRBV6-6	NA	TGTGCCAGCAGTTACTCAGGCTCTAAGGGGGAGACCCAGTACTTC	CASSYSGSKGETQYF
TRBJ2-5	TRBD2	TRBV27	NA	TGTGCCAGCAGTTTATCGCCCCCGCGCGGGAGGTACCAAGAGACCCAGTACTTC	CASSLSPPRGRYQETQYF
TRBJ1-2	NA	TRBV7-9	once	TGTGCCAGCAGCCGGGGCCTAGGGGGAGGCTACACCTTC	CASSRGLGGGYTF
TRBJ1-2	TRBD1	TRBV30	few	TGTGCCTTCCTGGACAGGGCTAACTATGGCTACACCTTC	CAFLDRANYGYTF
TRBJ2-5	TRBD2	TRBV9	few	TGTGCCAGCAGCTATTCCGAGCGGGGATGGGAGACCCAGTACTTC	CASSYSERGWETQYF
TRBJ1-1	NA	TRBV28	NA	TGTGCCAGCAGTTTAATAGGGGGCACTGAAGCTTTCTTT	CASSLIGGTEAFF
TRBJ1-3	TRBD1	TRBV6-4	few	TGTGCCAGCAAAGGTGGTGGACAGGACAAATGGCCACTACGAAACACCATATATTTT	CASKGGGQDKWPLRNTIYF
TRBJ2-7	NA	TRBV18	NA	TGTGCCAGCTCACCACCGCAAGGGCAGCGCTACGAGCAGTACTTC	CASSPPQGQRYEQYF
TRBJ2-6	NA	TRBV11-2	NA	TGTGCCAGCAGCCTACAGGGTGGTGGGGCCAACGTCCTGACTTTC	CASSLQGGGANVLTF